Below, 8 T cell receptor beta chains from the same sample are listed, as sequenced in a study of CD4 T cells in relation to SARS-CoV-2 and coronaviruses. No antigens are known for them. CD4+ T cells from unexposed donors were obtained before the COVID-19 pandemic (2011-2018). Isolation of CD4+ T cells took place after about 9 days in culture. Sequenced by immunoSEQ multiplex PCR; TCRdb stores in-frame clones only, minus some. The table includes roughly 16,000 clones, about 82% detected once. The sequencing input was CD4+ T cells from PBMCs, cultured in vitro. These receptors all come from a human donor in good health.

This sequence joins TRBV19 and TRBJ1-2, with D possibly TRBD1 on 6 matching bases. The CDR3 is 17 amino acids. V was cut by 3 bases and J by 0 bases, with 17 bases left in between. In germline, CDR1 is LNHDA, CDR2 SQIVND (reference sequence). CDR3 DNA sequence: TGTGCCAGTAGTATGCTCGCGCGGGACACTACTAACTATGGCTACACCTTC. It yields the protein CASSMLARDTTNYGYTF. Together with reference TRBV19 and TRBJ1-2, the CDR3 gives the full variable domain: DGGITQSPKYLFRKEGQNVTLSCEQNLNHDAMYWYRQDPGQGLRLIYYSQIVNDFQKGDIAEGYSVSREKKESFPLTVTSAQKNPTAFYLCASSMLARDTTNYGYTFGSGTRLTVV.

This chain connects TRBV4-1 to TRBJ2-7, with D perhaps TRBD1 (6 bases). Germline V lookup: CDR1 MGHRA, CDR2 YSYEKL. V lost 4 bases, J lost 3 bases, and 19 bases lay in between. This CDR3 spans 16 amino acids. CDR3 DNA: TGCGCCAGCAGCCTCGGGACAATGGGGCGGCACTACGAGCAGTACTTC. It encodes CASSLGTMGRHYEQYF.

This chain uses TRBV5-1 with TRBJ1-3, with D possibly being TRBD1 (5 bases). Germline values: CDR1 SGHRS, CDR2 YFSETQ. V lost 2 bases and J lost 0, with 12 bases in between. The CDR3 is 16 residues long. CDR3 in amino acids: CASSFQGTFSGNTIYF. CDR3 coding DNA: TGCGCCAGCAGCTTTCAGGGAACCTTCTCTGGAAACACCATATATTTT.

This chain joins TRBV3-1 (or the pseudogene TRBV3-2) and TRBJ1-2; perhaps TRBD1 as D (6 bases). The V gene lost 4 bases and the J gene lost 7 bases, with 13 bases spanning the gap. Germline CDR1 is LGHDT and CDR2 is YNNKEL (reference sequence). This CDR3 spans 13 amino acids. CDR3 in amino acids: CASSRRGSFGYTF. CDR3 bases: TGTGCCAGCAGCCGGAGGGGGAGTTTTGGCTACACCTTC.

The chain carries TRBV7-3 and TRBJ2-5; TRBD1 is a possible D gene (6 bases). Germline loops: CDR1 SGHTA, CDR2 FQGTGA. The CDR3 spans 13 residues. V lost 3 bases, J lost 5 bases, and 10 bases lay in between. The CDR3 nucleotides read TGTGCCAGCAGCTTGGGGGCTCGGGAGACCCAGTACTTC. Encoded protein: CASSLGARETQYF.

J is TRBJ1-2 and V is TRBV3-1 (or the pseudogene TRBV3-2); possible D gene TRBD1, 5 bases. Germline V lookup: CDR1 LGHDT, CDR2 YNNKEL (reference sequence). Trimming left V 5 bases short and J 0 bases short, with 13 bases between. This CDR3 spans 15 amino acids. In DNA form, the CDR3 reads TGTGCCAGCAGCACCCTCAGGGAGTCTAACTATGGCTACACCTTC. Protein product: CASSTLRESNYGYTF.

The chain recombines TRBV5-5 with TRBJ1-3; no clear D. This CDR3 is built from 15 residues. Looked up from germline, CDR1 is SGHKS and CDR2 is YYEKEE (reference sequence). Trimming took 0 bases from V and 0 from J, leaving 7 bases between them. The CDR3 loop is CASSLDSASGNTIYF. CDR3 coding DNA: TGTGCCAGCAGCTTGGACAGCGCCTCTGGAAACACCATATATTTT.

The V gene is TRBV27, the J gene TRBJ2-1; D remains ambiguous. The V gene lost 3 bases and the J gene lost 0 bases, with 9 bases spanning the gap. Germline CDR1 is MNHEY and CDR2 is SMNVEV (reference sequence). This CDR3 spans 15 amino acids. CDR3 region: CASSFQLSSYNEQFF. The CDR3 DNA follows: TGTGCCAGCAGTTTTCAGCTGAGCTCCTACAATGAGCAGTTCTTC.